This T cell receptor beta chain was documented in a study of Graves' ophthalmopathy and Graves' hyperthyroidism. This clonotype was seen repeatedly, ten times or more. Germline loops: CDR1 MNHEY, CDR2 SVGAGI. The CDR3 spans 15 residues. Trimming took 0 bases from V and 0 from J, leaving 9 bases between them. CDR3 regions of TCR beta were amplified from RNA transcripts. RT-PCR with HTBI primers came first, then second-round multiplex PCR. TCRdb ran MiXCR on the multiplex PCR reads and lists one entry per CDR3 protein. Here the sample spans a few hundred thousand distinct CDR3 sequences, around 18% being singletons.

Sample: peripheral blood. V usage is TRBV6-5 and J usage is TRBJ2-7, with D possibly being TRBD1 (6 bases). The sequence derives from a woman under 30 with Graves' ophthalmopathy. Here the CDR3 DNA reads TGTGCCAGCAGTTACTCGCGAGGGGGCTCCTACGAGCAGTACTTC. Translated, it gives CASSYSRGGSYEQYF.